Listed below are T cell receptor beta chains from one sample, sequenced in a study of early stage breast cancer tumors. The table came from immunoSEQ multiplex PCR; TCRdb's copy has only in-frame clones and leaves some out. The sample consists of approximately 75,000 clones, 80% of them appearing once. The sequenced sample was blood. The receptors derive from a person aged 35 to 50 with breast cancer. CDR3s include the opening cysteine and the closing phenylalanine or tryptophan. A D gene is named only where the DNA matches it firmly. Clone size is shown for a subset of rows, as once, few, many or a class of expanded clone.

D: TRBD2
J: TRBJ2-7
V: TRBV5-6
size: few
CDR3: CASSRGVNEQYF
DNA: TGTGCCAGCAGCCGGGGGGTGAACGAGCAGTACTTC

D: .
J: TRBJ2-7
V: TRBV11-2
size: .
CDR3: CASSSPRAFDEQYF
DNA: TGTGCCAGCAGCTCCCCACGGGCCTTTGACGAGCAGTACTTC

D: TRBD1
J: TRBJ2-3
V: TRBV27
size: .
CDR3: CASSIGTDHTDTQYF
DNA: TGTGCCAGCAGCATCGGGACAGACCACACAGATACGCAGTATTTT

D: TRBD1
J: TRBJ1-4
V: TRBV19
size: .
CDR3: CASRRQGVPNEKLFF
DNA: TGTGCCAGTAGACGGCAGGGGGTGCCCAATGAAAAACTGTTTTTT

D: TRBD2
J: TRBJ2-5
V: TRBV5-5
size: .
CDR3: CASSSRTSGIQLQETQYF
DNA: TGTGCCAGCAGCTCCCGGACTAGCGGGATTCAACTTCAAGAGACCCAGTACTTC

D: .
J: TRBJ1-5
V: TRBV7-7
size: few
CDR3: CASSLDINQPQHF
DNA: TGTGCTAGCAGCTTGGACATCAATCAGCCCCAGCATTTT

D: .
J: TRBJ2-3
V: TRBV5-4
size: .
CDR3: CASSPASGTQYF
DNA: TGTGCCAGCAGCCCGGCGTCGGGTACGCAGTATTTT

D: .
J: TRBJ1-3
V: TRBV29-1
size: .
CDR3: CSVEDRPVGNTIYF
DNA: TGCAGCGTTGAAGACAGGCCGGTTGGAAACACCATATATTTT

D: .
J: TRBJ2-7
V: TRBV28
size: once
CDR3: CASSRSFSYEQYF
DNA: TGTGCCAGCAGTAGGTCCTTCTCCTACGAGCAGTACTTC

D: .
J: TRBJ1-3
V: TRBV18
size: .
CDR3: CASSPRMQGSSGNTIYF
DNA: TGTGCCAGCTCACCACGGATGCAGGGAAGCTCTGGAAACACCATATATTTT

D: TRBD2
J: TRBJ2-3
V: TRBV27
size: .
CDR3: CASSLLASGRIDTQYF
DNA: TGTGCCAGCAGTTTACTGGCTAGCGGGAGGATAGATACGCAGTATTTT

D: TRBD2
J: TRBJ2-1
V: TRBV4-1
size: .
CDR3: CASSQLTSGRNEQFF
DNA: TGCGCCAGCAGCCAATTGACTAGCGGGAGAAATGAGCAGTTCTTC

D: TRBD1
J: TRBJ1-2
V: TRBV29-1
size: .
CDR3: CSVEEVTGDYGYTF
DNA: TGCAGCGTTGAAGAAGTGACAGGGGACTATGGCTACACCTTC

D: .
J: TRBJ1-3
V: TRBV11-2
size: .
CDR3: CASSLGQASSGNTIYF
DNA: TGTGCCAGCAGCTTAGGGCAGGCGAGCTCTGGAAACACCATATATTTT

D: .
J: TRBJ2-7
V: TRBV10-2
size: .
CDR3: CASGGGSSYEQYF
DNA: TGCGCCAGTGGGGGGGGCAGCTCCTACGAGCAGTACTTC

D: .
J: TRBJ1-1
V: TRBV5-8
size: .
CDR3: CASSLVGTEAFF
DNA: TGTGCCAGCAGCTTGGTGGGCACTGAAGCTTTCTTT

D: .
J: TRBJ2-7
V: TRBV14
size: .
CDR3: CASSQYFLNYEQYF
DNA: TGTGCCAGCAGCCAATATTTTCTGAACTACGAGCAGTACTTC

D: .
J: TRBJ1-1
V: TRBV2
size: .
CDR3: CASRGHQNTEAFF
DNA: TGTGCCAGCAGGGGACATCAGAACACTGAAGCTTTCTTT

D: .
J: TRBJ1-2
V: TRBV5-6
size: .
CDR3: CASSLVQDSLYGYTF
DNA: TGTGCCAGCAGCTTGGTTCAGGACAGCCTCTATGGCTACACCTTC

D: .
J: TRBJ2-4
V: TRBV27
size: .
CDR3: CASSPRPDSPIQYF
DNA: TGTGCCAGCAGCCCCAGACCGGACTCCCCTATTCAGTACTTC

D: TRBD1
J: TRBJ1-2
V: TRBV29-1
size: .
CDR3: CSVDRGMNGYTF
DNA: TGCAGCGTTGACAGGGGGATGAATGGCTACACCTTC

D: .
J: TRBJ2-3
V: TRBV7-8
size: .
CDR3: CAWGDTQYF
DNA: TGTGCTTGGGGGGATACGCAGTATTTT

D: .
J: TRBJ1-1
V: TRBV4-1
size: few
CDR3: CASSQQMNTEAFF
DNA: TGCGCCAGCAGCCAACAAATGAACACTGAAGCTTTCTTT

D: .
J: TRBJ1-2
V: TRBV30
size: once
CDR3: CAWSGPSPYGYTF
DNA: TGTGCCTGGAGTGGACCTTCCCCCTATGGCTACACCTTC

D: TRBD1
J: TRBJ1-1
V: TRBV2
size: .
CDR3: CASRPGQTESTEAFF
DNA: TGTGCCAGCAGGCCGGGACAGACCGAGAGCACTGAAGCTTTCTTT

D: TRBD2
J: TRBJ2-7
V: TRBV28
size: .
CDR3: CASSPLPSGVLGEQYF
DNA: TGTGCCAGCAGTCCTCTACCTAGCGGGGTCCTGGGGGAGCAGTACTTC

D: TRBD1
J: TRBJ2-1
V: TRBV29-1
size: .
CDR3: CSVQGQGGNEQFF
DNA: TGCAGCGTACAAGGACAGGGCGGCAATGAGCAGTTCTTC

D: .
J: TRBJ2-3
V: TRBV7-9
size: .
CDR3: CASSLDISTDTQYF
DNA: TGTGCCAGCAGCTTAGATATTAGCACAGATACGCAGTATTTT

D: .
J: TRBJ1-2
V: TRBV29-1
size: .
CDR3: CSVKRGATNYGYTF
DNA: TGCAGCGTTAAAAGGGGGGCAACTAACTATGGCTACACCTTC

D: .
J: TRBJ2-1
V: TRBV7-9
size: few
CDR3: CASSLSQNEQFF
DNA: TGTGCCAGCAGCTTATCGCAGAATGAGCAGTTCTTC

D: TRBD1
J: TRBJ1-2
V: TRBV18
size: once
CDR3: CASSRALETGDYTF
DNA: TGTGCCAGCTCACGGGCATTAGAGACAGGGGACTACACCTTC

D: TRBD1
J: TRBJ1-1
V: TRBV5-6
size: .
CDR3: CASSFRTGNTEAFF
DNA: TGTGCCAGCAGCTTTCGGACAGGGAACACTGAAGCTTTCTTT